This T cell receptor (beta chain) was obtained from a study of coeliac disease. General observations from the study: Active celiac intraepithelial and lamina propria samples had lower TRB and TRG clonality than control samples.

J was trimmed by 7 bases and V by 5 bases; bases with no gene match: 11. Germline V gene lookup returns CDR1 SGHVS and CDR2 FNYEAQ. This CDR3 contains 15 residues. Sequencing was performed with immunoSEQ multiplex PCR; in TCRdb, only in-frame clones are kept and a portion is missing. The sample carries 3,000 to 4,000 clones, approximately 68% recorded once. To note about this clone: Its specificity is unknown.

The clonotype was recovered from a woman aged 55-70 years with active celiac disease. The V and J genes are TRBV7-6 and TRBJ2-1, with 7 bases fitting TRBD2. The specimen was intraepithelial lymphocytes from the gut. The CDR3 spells CASSDLGGVWNEQFF. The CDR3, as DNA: TGTGCCAGCAGCGACTTGGGGGGGGTCTGGAATGAGCAGTTCTTC.